Listed below are T cell receptor beta chains from one sample, sequenced in a study of CD8+CD57+ T cells in acquired aplastic anemia. TCRdb itself ran the reads through MiXCR, one entry per CDR3 protein. The sample lists roughly 200,000 distinct CDR3 sequences; 55% to 65% were seen once. The sample comprised sorted CD4+, CD8+, or CD8+CD57+ T cells (not recorded which) from PBMCs. Receptors originate from a human donor with aplastic anemia. Each CDR3 is given with its conserved first and last residue. The D gene is left open where the match is weak. Clone size is stated in some rows and not others, as once, few, many or a class when expanded.

V gene,J gene,D gene,clone size,CDR3 DNA,CDR3 protein
TRBV20-1,TRBJ2-7,.,.,TGCAGTGCTAGAGACAACTCCTACGAGCAGTACTTC,CSARDNSYEQYF
TRBV5-1,TRBJ2-7,TRBD1,many,TGCGCCAGCAGCTTGGTCGGGACAGGCCGCGAGCAGTACTTC,CASSLVGTGREQYF
TRBV19,TRBJ2-7,TRBD2,few,TGTGCCAGTAGTGAGGAAGGACTAGCGGCTTTCGGGGAGCAGTACTTC,CASSEEGLAAFGEQYF
TRBV12-3/TRBV12-4,TRBJ1-4,.,few,TGTGCCAGCAGTCTAAACGGGAATGAAAAACTGTTTTTT,CASSLNGNEKLFF
TRBV7-2,TRBJ2-1,TRBD1,.,TGTGCCAGCAGCCTCACATGGACAGGGGGGAATGAGCAGTTCTTC,CASSLTWTGGNEQFF
TRBV19,TRBJ2-7,TRBD2,.,TGTGCCAGTAGTTTTCTAGCGGGAGAAAGCGTATACTTC,CASSFLAGESVYF
TRBV2,TRBJ1-6,.,.,TGCGCCAGCAGCCAAGGACCGCCGGGAGATGCCCTCCACTTT,CASSQGPPGDALHF
TRBV6-1,TRBJ2-1,TRBD1,few,TGTGCCAGCAGTGAAGCGCCCGGGACAGGAGTCTACAATGAGCAGTTCTTC,CASSEAPGTGVYNEQFF
TRBV27,TRBJ2-2,.,once,TGTGCCAGCAGTTTACTGCCTCCTTATCCCGGGGAGCTGTTTTTT,CASSLLPPYPGELFF
TRBV19,TRBJ1-5,TRBD1,.,TGTGCCAGTGGCGGACAGGTCAATCAGCCCCAGCATTTT,CASGGQVNQPQHF
TRBV7-3,TRBJ2-7,.,.,TGTGCCAGCAGAATTTCGGAGGTGGCCTACGAGCAGTACTTC,CASRISEVAYEQYF
TRBV7-2,TRBJ2-3,TRBD2,.,TGTGCCAGCAGCCCCAGCGGGAGCACAGGTCGTGATTTT,CASSPSGSTGRDF
TRBV19,TRBJ2-1,TRBD2,.,TGTGCCAGTAGTAGGGGGGGTGACAACAATGAGCAGTTCTTC,CASSRGGDNNEQFF
TRBV9,TRBJ2-1,.,many,TGTGCCAGCAGCGTTGAGTACAATGAGCAGTTCTTC,CASSVEYNEQFF
TRBV20-1,TRBJ2-7,.,.,TGCAGTGCAAGGAGACAGGAGTCCTACGAGCAGTACTTC,CSARRQESYEQYF
TRBV29-1,TRBJ1-5,.,many,TGCAGCGTTGAGGCGGGCAGAAATCAGCCCCAGCATTTT,CSVEAGRNQPQHF
TRBV2,TRBJ2-7,TRBD1,once,TGTGCCAGCAGCTGGACGGGACAGGGGATAGGAGAGCAGTACTTC,CASSWTGQGIGEQYF
TRBV24-1,TRBJ2-7,.,.,TGTGCCACCAGTGATGGAATCCGGTGGGGCAGGGACGAGCAGTGCTTC,CATSDGIRWGRDEQCF
TRBV7-9,TRBJ2-7,.,.,TGCGCCAGCAGGGAGGGGGGACCCTACGAGCAGTACTTC,CASREGGPYEQYF
TRBV6-5,TRBJ2-7,TRBD1,many,TGTGCCAGCAGTCACAGGGGGACCTACGAGCAGTACTTC,CASSHRGTYEQYF
TRBV7-9,TRBJ2-7,.,.,TGTGCCAGCAGCGGGCAGGGGTCCGAGCAGTACTTC,CASSGQGSEQYF
TRBV10-1,TRBJ2-7,TRBD2,.,TGCGCCAGCAGTCGATCACTAGCGGTCTCCTACGAGCAGTACTTC,CASSRSLAVSYEQYF
TRBV7-9,TRBJ2-1,.,.,TGTGCCAGCAGCTTAGTTAGGTCTGCCGATGAGCAGTTCTTC,CASSLVRSADEQFF
TRBV12-3/TRBV12-4,TRBJ2-7,TRBD2,.,TGTGCCAGCAGTTTACTAGCGGGAGGTCGCCACGAGCAGTACTTC,CASSLLAGGRHEQYF
TRBV29-1,TRBJ2-7,TRBD2,.,TGCAGCGTTGCCCCGGGCCGGGGGGGCGAGCAGTACTTC,CSVAPGRGGEQYF